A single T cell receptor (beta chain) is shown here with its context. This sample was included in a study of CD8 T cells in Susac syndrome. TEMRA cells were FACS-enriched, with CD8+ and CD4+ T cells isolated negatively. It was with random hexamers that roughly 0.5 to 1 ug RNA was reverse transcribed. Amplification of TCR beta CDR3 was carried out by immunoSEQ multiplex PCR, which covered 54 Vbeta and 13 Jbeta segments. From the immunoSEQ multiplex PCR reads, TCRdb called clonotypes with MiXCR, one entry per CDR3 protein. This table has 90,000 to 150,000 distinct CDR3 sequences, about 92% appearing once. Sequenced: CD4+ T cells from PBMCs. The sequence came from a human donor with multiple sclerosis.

CDR3 nucleotide sequence: TGTGCCAGCAGTCGGGCAGGGGCCACGAACACTGAAGCTTTCTTT. Translating gives CASSRAGATNTEAFF. The chain recombines TRBV7-2 with TRBJ1-1; D may be TRBD1 (6 bases). V lost 6 bases and J 1 base, leaving 15 bases between the germline ends. Germline V gene lookup returns CDR1 SGHTA and CDR2 FQGNSA. The CDR3 contains 15 residues.